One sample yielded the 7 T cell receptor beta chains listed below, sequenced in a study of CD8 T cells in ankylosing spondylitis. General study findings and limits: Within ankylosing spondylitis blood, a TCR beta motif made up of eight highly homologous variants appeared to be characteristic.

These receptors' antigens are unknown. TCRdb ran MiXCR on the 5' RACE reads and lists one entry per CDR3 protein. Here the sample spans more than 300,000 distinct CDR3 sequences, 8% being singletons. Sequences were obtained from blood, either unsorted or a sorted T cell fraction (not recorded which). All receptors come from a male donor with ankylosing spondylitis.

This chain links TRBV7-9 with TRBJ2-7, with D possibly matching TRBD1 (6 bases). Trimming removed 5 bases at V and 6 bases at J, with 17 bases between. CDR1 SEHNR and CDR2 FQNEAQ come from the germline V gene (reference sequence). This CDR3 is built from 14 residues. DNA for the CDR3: TGTGCCAGCAGCGACCAGGGTTGGGGGCCCGAGCAGTACTTC. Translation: CASSDQGWGPEQYF.

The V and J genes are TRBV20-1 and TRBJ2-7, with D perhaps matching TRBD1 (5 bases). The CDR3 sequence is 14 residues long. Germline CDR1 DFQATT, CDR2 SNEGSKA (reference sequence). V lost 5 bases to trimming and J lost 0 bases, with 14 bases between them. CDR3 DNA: TGCAGTGCTTCAGCCAGGGCTGGCTCCTACGAGCAGTACTTC. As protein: CSASARAGSYEQYF.

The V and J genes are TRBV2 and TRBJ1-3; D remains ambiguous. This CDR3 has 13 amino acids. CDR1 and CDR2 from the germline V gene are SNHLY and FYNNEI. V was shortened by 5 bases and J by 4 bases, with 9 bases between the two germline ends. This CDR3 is CASSSRDGNTIYF. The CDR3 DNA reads TGTGCCAGCAGTTCACGTGACGGAAACACCATATATTTT.

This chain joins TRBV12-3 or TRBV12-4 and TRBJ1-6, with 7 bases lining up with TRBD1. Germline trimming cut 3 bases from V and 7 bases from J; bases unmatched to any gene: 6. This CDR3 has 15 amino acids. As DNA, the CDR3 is TGTGCCAGCAGTTTTCTAGGGACAGCCAATTCACCCCTCCACTTT. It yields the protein CASSFLGTANSPLHF.

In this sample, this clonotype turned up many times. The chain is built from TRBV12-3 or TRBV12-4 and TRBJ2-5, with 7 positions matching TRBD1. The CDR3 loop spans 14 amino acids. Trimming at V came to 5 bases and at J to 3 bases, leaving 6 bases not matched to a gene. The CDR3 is CASSGQEQEETQYF. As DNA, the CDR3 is TGTGCCAGCAGTGGACAGGAACAAGAAGAGACCCAGTACTTC.

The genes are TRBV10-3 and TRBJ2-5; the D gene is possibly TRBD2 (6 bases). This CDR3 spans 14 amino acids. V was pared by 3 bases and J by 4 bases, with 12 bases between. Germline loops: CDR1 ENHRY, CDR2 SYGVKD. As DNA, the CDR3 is TGTGCCATCAGTGACCCGGGGGAGTTAGAGACCCAGTACTTC. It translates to CAISDPGELETQYF.

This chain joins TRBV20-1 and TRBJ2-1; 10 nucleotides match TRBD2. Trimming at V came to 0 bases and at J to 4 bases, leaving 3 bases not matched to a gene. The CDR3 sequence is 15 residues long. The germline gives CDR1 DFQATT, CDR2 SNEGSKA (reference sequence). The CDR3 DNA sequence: TGCAGTGCTAGAGAACAGACTAGCGGGTACAATGAGCAGTTCTTC. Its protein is CSAREQTSGYNEQFF.